The 16 T cell receptor beta chains below all came from one sample that was sequenced in a study of blood T cell repertoires in COVID-19. Using immunoSEQ multiplex PCR, the repertoire was profiled, and TCRdb retains in-frame clones only, with some absent. The sample contains 150,000 to 200,000 clones, about 76% of which appear only once. The sequenced sample consisted of peripheral blood. Receptors were obtained from a woman in her thirties or forties with COVID-19, enrolled during active disease.

In DNA, the CDR3 is TGTGCCACTCGCTCAGCGGGCCCCAGCTCCTACAATGAGCAGTTCTTC. This translates into CATRSAGPSSYNEQFF. This sequence joins TRBV19 and TRBJ2-1; a possible D gene is TRBD2 (6 bases). The CDR3 loop spans 16 amino acids. The V end was cut by 10 bases, the J end by 0 bases, with 19 bases between. Germline V lookup: CDR1 LNHDA, CDR2 SQIVND (reference sequence).

V usage is TRBV2 and J usage is TRBJ2-2; 10 nucleotides align to TRBD2. This CDR3 has 17 residues. Germline V gives CDR1 SNHLY, CDR2 FYNNEI. V trimming: 10 bases; J trimming: 0 bases; junction bases outside the gene matches: 11. CDR3 residues: CATQWKAGGPNTGELFF. Here the CDR3 DNA reads TGTGCCACCCAGTGGAAAGCGGGAGGGCCGAACACCGGGGAGCTGTTTTTT.

J is TRBJ2-1 and V is TRBV29-1; D perhaps matches TRBD2 (7 bases). The CDR3 contains 15 residues. The V end was cut by 4 bases, the J end by 2 bases, with 15 bases between. Germline V CDR1 and CDR2: SQVTM, ANQGSEA. The CDR3 protein is CSVGIAGATYNEQFF. As DNA, the CDR3 is TGCAGCGTTGGCATCGCGGGGGCTACCTACAATGAGCAGTTCTTC.

The rearrangement links TRBV4-3 to TRBJ2-7, with 9 bases identical to TRBD1. From germline, CDR1 is LGHNA and CDR2 YSLEER. The CDR3 spans 14 residues. V was clipped by 2 bases and J by 7 bases; unmatched bases: 6. CDR3 in DNA: TGCGCCAGCAGCCAAATAGCCGGGACAGGGGAGCAGTACTTC. This sequence encodes CASSQIAGTGEQYF.

The V call is TRBV27, the J call TRBJ1-5, with 10 bases fitting TRBD1. The germline gives CDR1 MNHEY, CDR2 SMNVEV (reference sequence). Trimming cost V 6 bases and J 7 bases; bases outside gene matches: 15. CDR3 length: 17 residues. The CDR3 region has the DNA TGTGCCAGCAGCTCTCATGGGGACAGGGGCACGAAGCAGCCCCAGCATTTT. Protein: CASSSHGDRGTKQPQHF.

The chain combines TRBV11-2 with TRBJ1-1, with 9 positions matching TRBD1. This CDR3 region has 15 residues. CDR1 is SGHAT and CDR2 is FQNNGV in the germline V gene. Losses at the gene ends were 5 bases for V and 4 bases for J; bases not matched to a gene: 8. CDR3 sequence reads: CASSVGQGLGTEAFF. DNA of the CDR3: TGTGCCAGCAGCGTCGGACAGGGGCTGGGCACTGAAGCTTTCTTT.

This clone has ten or more counts. The chain has TRBV19 and TRBJ2-2; D is perhaps TRBD1 (6 bases). Trimming took 6 bases from V and 1 from J, leaving 15 bases between them. From germline, CDR1 is LNHDA and CDR2 SQIVND (reference sequence). The CDR3 covers 16 residues. The CDR3 coding sequence is TGTGCCAGTAGGACCCCCAGGGGCGAGAACACCGGGGAGCTGTTTTTT. The encoded protein is CASRTPRGENTGELFF. The full variable domain, in which reference TRBV19 and TRBJ2-2 provide the parts outside the CDR3, is DGGITQSPKYLFRKEGQNVTLSCEQNLNHDAMYWYRQDPGQGLRLIYYSQIVNDFQKGDIAEGYSVSREKKESFPLTVTSAQKNPTAFYLCASRTPRGENTGELFFGEGSRLTVL.

The chain joins TRBV4-1 to TRBJ1-2; 11 bases map to TRBD1. This CDR3 spans 15 amino acids. The junction had 2 bases not matched to a gene; V was cut back by 3 bases and J by 2 bases. Germline V gene sequence: CDR1 MGHRA, CDR2 YSYEKL. The CDR3 protein is CASSQGQGGNYGYTF. The CDR3 bases are TGCGCCAGCAGCCAGGGACAGGGGGGGAACTATGGCTACACCTTC.

V and J are TRBV6-5 and TRBJ2-7, with 8 bases identical to TRBD2. J lost 1 base, V lost 2 bases, and 7 bases had no gene match. Germline V gene sequence: CDR1 MNHEY, CDR2 SVGAGI. The length of the CDR3 is 16 residues. The CDR3 spells CASSYPLGGGSYEQYF. For the CDR3, the DNA is TGTGCCAGCAGTTACCCCCTTGGCGGGGGGTCCTACGAGCAGTACTTC.

The chain couples TRBV27 to TRBJ1-1, with D hard to call. V gave up 8 bases and J gave up 5 bases, with 15 bases separating them. Germline lookup yields CDR1 MNHEY and CDR2 SMNVEV (reference sequence). The CDR3 sequence is 13 residues long. The CDR3 loop is CASSLGRTTEAFF. The CDR3 region has the DNA TGTGCCAGCTCCCTGGGGAGAACGACTGAAGCTTTCTTT.

The chain uses TRBV7-2 and TRBJ2-7, with TRBD1 as a possible D gene (5 bases). V lost 7 bases, J lost 6 bases, and 19 bases lay in between. Germline V gene data show CDR1 as SGHTA and CDR2 as FQGNSA. This CDR3 is 14 amino acids long. As DNA, the CDR3 is TGTGCCAGCAAGACAAAACAGGCGACGGGCGAGCAGTACTTC. Its translation: CASKTKQATGEQYF.

The chain combines TRBV2 with TRBJ1-1; no clear D. The germline V and J ends were trimmed by 3 bases and 2 bases, with 10 bases remaining between them. Germline values: CDR1 SNHLY, CDR2 FYNNEI. CDR3 length equals 14 residues. The CDR3 sequence is CASSDSTRNTEAFF. The CDR3 DNA is TGTGCCAGCAGTGATAGCACAAGAAACACTGAAGCTTTCTTT.

This clone showed up just once. This rearrangement joins TRBV18 to TRBJ2-5; 13 bases agree with TRBD2. With V trimmed by 6 bases and J by 4 bases, 5 bases remained unmatched. The germline V gene encodes CDR1 KGHSH and CDR2 LQKENI. The CDR3 totals 15 residues. CDR3 sequence: CASSRLAGGGETQYF. DNA of the CDR3: TGTGCCAGCTCCAGACTAGCGGGGGGAGGAGAGACCCAGTACTTC.

CDR3 protein: CASSHISGGRFSGANVLTF. CDR3 in DNA: TGCGCCAGCAGCCACATTTCGGGGGGCCGCTTTTCTGGGGCCAACGTCCTGACTTTC. The chain links TRBV4-1 to TRBJ2-6, with D maybe TRBD2 (7 bases). The CDR3 is 19 residues long. The germline V gene has CDR1 MGHRA and CDR2 YSYEKL. The V gene lost 3 bases and the J gene lost 1 base, with 19 bases spanning the gap.

The chain's CDR3 is CASSEWGGEETQYF. The CDR3 nucleotides are TGTGCCAGCAGTGAATGGGGCGGTGAAGAGACCCAGTACTTC. The chain carries TRBV25-1 and TRBJ2-5; tentative D call: TRBD1 (5 bases). In germline, CDR1 is MGHDK, CDR2 SYGVNS. This CDR3 has 14 residues. V dropped 1 base and J dropped 3 bases, with 9 bases sitting between them. The whole variable domain, remainder taken from reference TRBV25-1 and TRBJ2-5, is EADIYQTPRYLVIGTGKKITLECSQTMGHDKMYWYQQDPGMELHLIHYSYGVNSTEKGDLSSESTVSRIRTEHFPLTLESARPSHTSQYLCASSEWGGEETQYFGPGTRLLVL.

The CDR3: CASSPTRRAGPYEQYF. DNA for the CDR3: TGTGCCAGCAGCCCGACGAGGAGAGCGGGACCCTACGAGCAGTACTTC. The chain uses TRBV7-2 and TRBJ2-7; TRBD2 agrees at 7 bases. V lost 5 bases to trimming and J lost 2 bases; unmatched junction nucleotides: 12. The CDR3 is 16 amino acids. CDR1 and CDR2 (germline): SGHTA, FQGNSA.